This TCR beta chain comes out of a study of blood T cell repertoires in COVID-19. Across the study: T cells, B-cell-depleted T cells, or PBMCs supplied cDNA or gDNA.

This CDR3 spans 16 amino acids. The V gene end was trimmed by 7 bases and the J gene end by 2 bases; junction bases not matched to a gene: 13. Germline lookup yields CDR1 SQVTM and CDR2 ANQGSEA. Authors' data handling: Counts of nucleated cells, estimated from reference gene primer amplification, were obtained. Clones were read by immunoSEQ multiplex PCR, and TCRdb kept only the in-frame ones, dropping some. That table gives V, J and clone size, and the DNA gave D and trimming. The top ten clones hold around 3.3% of a sample with about 250,000 clones, around 90% of them seen once. This clone was seen once.

The rearrangement links TRBV29-1 to TRBJ2-3; 9 bases are shared with TRBD2. This TCR derives from a man aged 18 to 29 with active or convalescent COVID-19. The specimen sequenced was peripheral blood. As DNA, the CDR3 is TGCAGCGCCCCGGGATATAGCGGGAGTGACACAGATACGCAGTATTTT. It codes for CSAPGYSGSDTDTQYF.